This TCR beta chain was profiled in a study of T cells in Graves' hyperthyroidism and ophthalmopathy. There were TCR beta CDR3 regions amplified from RNA transcripts. The TCR CDR3 first-round RT-PCR relied on the HTBI primer set. Via MiXCR, TCRdb re-called the multiplex PCR reads, giving one row per CDR3 protein. The profile shows roughly 740,000 distinct CDR3 sequences, roughly 17% of them singletons. This clonotype was seen a handful of times. Its specificity is not known. This CDR3 is built from 16 residues. CDR1 is SGHRS, CDR2 YFSETQ, per germline. Trimming left V 0 bases short and J 4 bases short, with 15 bases between. Overall study results and limits: Most clonotypes expanded in thyroid above 0.001 were likewise present in blood. The model forecast ophthalmopathy, anticipating it by a median around 6.5 months before onset.

Stable Graves' hyperthyroidism denoted no ophthalmopathy progression over 18 months. The source material was blood. This TCR derives from a young man with Graves' hyperthyroidism. The V and J genes are TRBV5-1 and TRBJ2-3, with D possibly matching TRBD1 (5 bases). The CDR3 spells CASSLEQVVRADTQYF. CDR3 bases: TGCGCCAGCAGCTTGGAACAGGTGGTTAGGGCAGATACGCAGTATTTT.